The 19 T cell receptor beta chains given below trace back to one sample, sequenced in a study of CD8 T cells in ankylosing spondylitis. TCRdb reprocessed the 5' RACE reads via MiXCR and lists one record per CDR3 protein. In the table there are approximately 140,000 distinct CDR3 sequences, approximately 17% of which are singletons. These receptors are not linked to any known antigen. Whole-study findings and limits: A TCR beta motif of 7 to 9 highly homologous variants seemed to mark ankylosing spondylitis blood.

The sequencing input was blood, either unsorted or a sorted T cell fraction (not recorded which). Source of these receptors: a male donor with ankylosing spondylitis.

This clonotype was detected only a few times. CDR3 residues: CASSGGTSGTYNEQFF. The CDR3 region has the DNA TGTGCCAGCAGCGGCGGGACTAGCGGGACTTACAATGAGCAGTTCTTC. The V call is TRBV9, the J call TRBJ2-1; 13 nucleotides align to TRBD2. V shed 3 bases, J shed 4 bases, and the junction held 4 bases outside the gene matches. The CDR3 is made up of 16 amino acids. Per germline, CDR1 SGDLS and CDR2 YYNGEE.

This clonotype was recorded at least ten times. The chain combines TRBV9 with TRBJ2-1, with TRBD2 matching over 8 bases. The CDR3 covers 16 residues. J was trimmed by 2 bases and V by 0 bases; bases with no gene match: 4. Germline V gene lookup returns CDR1 SGDLS and CDR2 YYNGEE. In DNA, the CDR3 is TGTGCCAGCAGCGTAGAGGGAGCGGGAGCCTACAATGAGCAGTTCTTC. As protein: CASSVEGAGAYNEQFF.

The DNA for the CDR3 is TGTGCCAGCAGCTTCCAGGGCGGAGGGACTGAAGCTTTCTTT. It is translated as CASSFQGGGTEAFF. V usage is TRBV7-3 and J usage is TRBJ1-1; D is possibly TRBD1 (5 bases). Germline-derived CDR1 and CDR2 are SGHTA and FQGTGA. V was shortened by 3 bases and J by 5 bases, with 13 bases between the two germline ends. CDR3 length: 14 amino acids.

This chain joins TRBV5-6 and TRBJ2-5; possible D gene TRBD2, 5 bases. The germline V gene encodes CDR1 SGHDT and CDR2 YYEEEE. This CDR3 is built from 16 residues. V lost 2 bases and J 3 bases, leaving 17 bases between the germline ends. DNA for the CDR3: TGTGCCAGCAGCTTTAACCGAGGAAGCGGTGAAGAGACCCAGTACTTC. This encodes CASSFNRGSGEETQYF. The entire variable domain, with the rest obtained from reference TRBV5-6 and TRBJ2-5, is as follows: DAGVTQSPTHLIKTRGQQVTLRCSPKSGHDTVSWYQQALGQGPQFIFQYYEEEERQRGNFPDRFSGHQFPNYSSELNVNALLLGDSALYLCASSFNRGSGEETQYFGPGTRLLVL.

This clonotype showed up just a few times. The rearrangement uses TRBV7-2 and TRBJ2-7, with 12 bases fitting TRBD2. The CDR3 has 17 residues. The ends lost 4 bases at V and 6 bases at J; junction bases unmatched: 13. Germline V gene lookup returns CDR1 SGHTA and CDR2 FQGNSA. The CDR3 is CASSSPGLAGIRGEQYF. For the CDR3, the DNA is TGTGCCAGCAGCTCCCCCGGACTAGCGGGGATTAGGGGCGAGCAGTACTTC.

In this sample, this clonotype turned up a few times. In nucleotides, the CDR3 is TGTGCCAGCAGCTTAAGGATTAGCAGCCTGAATGAGTACGAGCAGTACTTC. It encodes CASSLRISSLNEYEQYF. The rearrangement links TRBV7-9 to TRBJ2-7; D gene unclear. Germline-derived CDR1 and CDR2 are SEHNR and FQNEAQ (reference sequence). Trimming removed 2 bases at V and 4 bases at J, with 21 bases between. The CDR3 totals 17 residues.

The gene calls are TRBV12-3 or TRBV12-4 and TRBJ2-5; D not resolved. Trimming stripped 1 base from V and 0 bases from J, with 6 bases between. The CDR3 has 14 amino acids. The CDR3 is CASSLGLHQETQYF. The CDR3 DNA reads TGTGCCAGCAGTTTAGGACTGCACCAAGAGACCCAGTACTTC.

This clonotype was seen only a few times. The rearrangement joins TRBV6-5 to TRBJ1-6; unclear D gene. V was trimmed by 0 bases and J by 0 bases, leaving 9 bases between them. Looked up from germline, CDR1 is MNHEY and CDR2 is SVGAGI. CDR3 length: 17 residues. The chain's CDR3 is CASSYSDRSSYNSPLHF. The CDR3 bases are TGTGCCAGCAGTTACTCGGACCGATCCTCCTATAATTCACCCCTCCACTTT.

The chain uses TRBV7-6 and TRBJ2-7; D gene unclear. The ends were cut back, 5 bases at V and 2 bases at J, with 13 bases in the middle. The CDR3 loop spans 14 amino acids. Germline CDR1 and CDR2: SGHVS and FNYEAQ. Written as DNA, the CDR3 is TGTGCCAGCAGCCGACATAGATGGCCCTACGAGCAGTACTTC. Its translation is CASSRHRWPYEQYF.

This clonotype came up a few times. V and J are TRBV20-1 and TRBJ1-1; a possible D gene is TRBD1 (5 bases). V lost 5 bases, J lost 5 bases, and 15 bases lay in between. CDR1 and CDR2 from the germline V gene are DFQATT and SNEGSKA (reference sequence). The CDR3 is 13 amino acids. DNA of the CDR3: TGCAGTGCTCAAGAGGGGAGGCAGACTGAAGCTTTCTTT. Its protein product is CSAQEGRQTEAFF.

By share, this clonotype counts as large. V usage is TRBV15 and J usage is TRBJ2-5, with TRBD2 identical over 9 bases. With V trimmed by 2 bases and J by 4 bases, 8 bases remained unmatched. This CDR3 region has 16 residues. CDR1 and CDR2 from the germline V gene are LNHNV and YYDKDF (reference sequence). The DNA of the CDR3 is TGTGCCACCAGCAGACCGGAAAGCGGGAGGTTAGAGACCCAGTACTTC. It encodes CATSRPESGRLETQYF.

This clonotype appeared a few times. The chain employs TRBV30 and TRBJ2-7; D is undetermined. The CDR3 length is 14 residues. The V and J ends lost 7 bases and 2 bases respectively, with 18 bases between them. Germline V lookup: CDR1 GTSNPN, CDR2 SVGIG (reference sequence). CDR3 nucleotides: TGTGCCTCCCAGAGGCCCATGGGAACCTACGAGCAGTACTTC. Its protein product is CASQRPMGTYEQYF.

There are a few counts of this clonotype. The chain is built from TRBV7-9 and TRBJ2-7; 8 positions agree with TRBD2. The V and J ends lost 0 bases and 2 bases, in that order; junction bases with no gene match: 0. The germline V gene encodes CDR1 SEHNR and CDR2 FQNEAQ (reference sequence). The CDR3 length is 14 residues. CDR3 amino acids: CASSLAREAYEQYF. The CDR3 coding sequence is TGTGCCAGCAGCTTAGCGCGGGAGGCCTACGAGCAGTACTTC.

This clonotype has only a few counts. The V call is TRBV27, the J call TRBJ2-1; possible D gene TRBD2, 5 bases. The CDR3 has 15 amino acids. From germline, CDR1 is MNHEY and CDR2 SMNVEV (reference sequence). V dropped 4 bases and J dropped 0 bases, with 10 bases sitting between them. In DNA form, the CDR3 reads TGTGCCAGCAGTTATAGCGCGAGCTCCTACAATGAGCAGTTCTTC. Translation: CASSYSASSYNEQFF.

The chain employs TRBV12-3 or TRBV12-4 and TRBJ1-1, with a possible D match to TRBD1 (5 bases). V was cut by 0 bases and J by 6 bases, with 8 bases left in between. CDR3 length equals 13 residues. CDR3 nucleotide sequence: TGTGCCAGCAGTTTAGCTGGGGGGGCTGAAGCTTTCTTT. This gives the protein CASSLAGGAEAFF.

The J gene is TRBJ2-1, the V gene TRBV27; no definite D call. Per the germline V gene, CDR1 is MNHEY and CDR2 is SMNVEV (reference sequence). V was pared by 8 bases and J by 5 bases, with 13 bases between. The CDR3 has 13 amino acids. The CDR3 sequence: CASSPTVNNEQFF. The CDR3 DNA reads TGTGCCAGCTCCCCCACGGTGAACAATGAGCAGTTCTTC.

This clonotype was picked up many times. The J gene is TRBJ2-1, the V gene TRBV12-3 or TRBV12-4; 7 bases fit TRBD2. The CDR3 covers 15 residues. The trim removed 4 bases at V and 5 bases at J, leaving 8 bases unmatched. CDR3 bases: TGTGCCAGCAGTTCCTCAGCGGGACTAAACAATGAGCAGTTCTTC. Translated, it gives CASSSSAGLNNEQFF.

This clonotype was detected a few times. The chain has TRBV27 and TRBJ2-7, with 8 bases matching TRBD2. Germline V lookup: CDR1 MNHEY, CDR2 SMNVEV (reference sequence). The CDR3 is made up of 14 amino acids. V was clipped by 7 bases and J by 5 bases; unmatched bases: 10. CDR3 protein: CASNSGTSFHEQYF. In nucleotides, the CDR3 is TGTGCCAGCAACTCCGGGACTAGTTTCCACGAGCAGTACTTC.

This clonotype was observed a handful of times. The CDR3 sequence: CASSLDTREPSGANVLTF. CDR3 coding DNA: TGTGCCAGCAGCTTAGATACAAGGGAACCCTCTGGGGCCAACGTCCTGACTTTC. The chain couples TRBV11-2 to TRBJ2-6; D is undetermined. Germline CDR1 SGHAT, CDR2 FQNNGV. The CDR3 runs to 18 residues. V dropped 0 bases and J dropped 0 bases, with 12 bases sitting between them.